This entry lists 3 T cell receptor beta chains sequenced from one sample in a study of CD8+CD57+ T cells in acquired aplastic anemia. Genomic DNA templated the TCR beta VDJ and CDR3 profiling. TCRdb reprocessed the reads via MiXCR and lists one record per CDR3 protein. Of about 180,000 distinct CDR3 sequences listed, around 50% are singletons. For sequencing, patients were chosen who had shown expansion of CD8+CD57+ cells by flow cytometry. The material sequenced was sorted CD4+, CD8+, or CD8+CD57+ T cells (not recorded which) from PBMCs. The receptors were sampled from a human donor with aplastic anemia.

The table lists this clonotype with a few counts. This chain connects TRBV3-1 to TRBJ2-1; D is undetermined. The CDR3 contains 12 residues. V gave up 5 bases and J gave up 10 bases, with 12 bases separating them. Looked up from germline, CDR1 is LGHDT and CDR2 is YNNKEL (reference sequence). The CDR3 here is CASSYGRTEQFF. The DNA for the CDR3 is TGTGCCAGCAGCTACGGACGAACCGAGCAGTTCTTC.

About this clonotype itself: One junction end disagrees with the germline gene, perhaps due to a read error. The DNA of the CDR3 is TGTGCCAGTAGCCGAAAGGGAGGAACCTATGGCCACACCTTC. This translates into CASSRKGGTYGHTF. The gene calls are TRBV19 and TRBJ1-2; no clear D gene. This CDR3 comprises 14 residues. CDR1 and CDR2 (germline): LNHDA, SQIVND (reference sequence).

This clonotype was seen many times. The chain combines TRBV30 with TRBJ1-5, with D possibly TRBD1 on 6 matching bases. Germline V gene lookup returns CDR1 GTSNPN and CDR2 SVGIG (reference sequence). V lost 0 bases and J 7 bases, leaving 10 bases between the germline ends. The CDR3 loop spans 13 amino acids. The CDR3 DNA reads as TGTGCCTGGAGTGTCGATACAGGGCAGCCCCAGCATTTT. It encodes CAWSVDTGQPQHF.